The source of this T cell receptor (beta chain) is a study of CD8+CD57+ T cells in acquired aplastic anemia. For the study at large: Sorted CD4+ plus CD8+ cells gave DNA averaging about 3 ug. Study-wide points: Patients showed no significant difference from controls in CD8+ Simpson's diversity.

V was clipped by 3 bases and J by 8 bases, with 14 bases between them. This CDR3 contains 14 residues. Germline V gene sequence: CDR1 LGHDT, CDR2 YNNKEL (reference sequence). Concerning this clonotype: No antigen is known for it.

The study profiled TCR beta VDJ and CDR3 using genomic DNA as template. Via MiXCR, TCRdb re-called the reads, giving one row per CDR3 protein. This table has roughly 300,000 distinct CDR3 sequences, around three fifths appearing once. The chain employs TRBV3-1 and TRBJ1-3, with D tentatively TRBD1 (5 bases). The sequence was collected from a human donor with severe aplastic anemia or a healthy control (not recorded which). Input material: sorted CD4+, CD8+, or CD8+CD57+ T cells (not recorded which) from PBMCs. The CDR3 here is CASSHGTMGDTIYF. CDR3 bases: TGTGCCAGCAGCCACGGGACGATGGGAGACACCATATATTTT.